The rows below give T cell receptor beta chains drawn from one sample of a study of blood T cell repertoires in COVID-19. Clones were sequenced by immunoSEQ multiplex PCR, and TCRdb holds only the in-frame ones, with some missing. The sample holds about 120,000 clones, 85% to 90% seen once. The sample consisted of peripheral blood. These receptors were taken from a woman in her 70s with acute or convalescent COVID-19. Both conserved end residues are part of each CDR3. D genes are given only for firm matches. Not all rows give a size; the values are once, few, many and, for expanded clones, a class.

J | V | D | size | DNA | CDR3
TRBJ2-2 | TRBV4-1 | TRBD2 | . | TGCGCCAGCAGGCCACCGGGACTAGCGGGGGGGCCGTCCGGGGAGCTGTTTTTT | CASRPPGLAGGPSGELFF
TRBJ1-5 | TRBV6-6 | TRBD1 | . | TGTGCCAGCAGTTACACCCGGACAGGGGGGGGTCAGCCCCAGCATTTT | CASSYTRTGGGQPQHF
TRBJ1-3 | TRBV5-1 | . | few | TGCGCCAGCAGCTTGGAATCCAGATTCTCTGGAAACACCATATATTTT | CASSLESRFSGNTIYF
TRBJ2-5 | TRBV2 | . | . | TGTGCCAGCAATGAATGGGGAGGCCCTCAAGAGACCCAGTACTTC | CASNEWGGPQETQYF
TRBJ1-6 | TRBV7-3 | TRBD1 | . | TGTGCCAGCAGCTTAACACAGGGGGGTTCACCCCTCCACTTT | CASSLTQGGSPLHF
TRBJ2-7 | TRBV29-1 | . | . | TGCAGCGTTGGTAGCACCGCTTACGAGCAGTACTTC | CSVGSTAYEQYF
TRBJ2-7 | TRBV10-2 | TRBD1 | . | TGCGCCAGCTCAGCTCAGGGGGCTGGCTACGAGCAGTACTTC | CASSAQGAGYEQYF
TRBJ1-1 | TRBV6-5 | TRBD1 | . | TGTGCCAGTGGACAGGGCGGTGAAGCTTTCTTT | CASGQGGEAFF
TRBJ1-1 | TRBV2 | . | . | TGTGCCAGCAGTGGACTAACAGCGACCCCTGAAGCTTTCTTT | CASSGLTATPEAFF
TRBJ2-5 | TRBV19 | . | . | TGTGCCACTCAAGGGGGGGTTGGTGAGACCCAGTACTTC | CATQGGVGETQYF
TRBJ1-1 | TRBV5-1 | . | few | TGCGCCAGCAGCTCTCAGGGCGGGGCCTTTGAAGCTTTCTTT | CASSSQGGAFEAFF
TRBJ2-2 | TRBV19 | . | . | TGTGCCAGTAGTACCCCCAGGGGCACCGGGGAGCTGTTTTTT | CASSTPRGTGELFF
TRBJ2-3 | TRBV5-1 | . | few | TGCGCCAGCAGCTTGATGGGCGGCCAGGGTGGTACGCAGTATTTT | CASSLMGGQGGTQYF
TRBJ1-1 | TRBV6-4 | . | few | TGTGCCAGCAGTAATACGGGAGATGGCACTGAAGCTTTCTTT | CASSNTGDGTEAFF
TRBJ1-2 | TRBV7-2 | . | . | TGTGCCAGCAGCTTAAAATACGGCAGGGACTATGGCTACACCTTC | CASSLKYGRDYGYTF
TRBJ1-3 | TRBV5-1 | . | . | TGCGCCAGCAGCGACCCCGGGGACTCTGGAAACACCATATATTTT | CASSDPGDSGNTIYF
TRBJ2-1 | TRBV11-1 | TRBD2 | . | TGTGCCAGCAGCCCAGCGGGGGGGCCGTGGGGTGAGCAGTTCTTC | CASSPAGGPWGEQFF
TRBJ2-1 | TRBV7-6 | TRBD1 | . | TGTGCCAGCAGCTCTACCTGGGGGGACAGGGGGCATGAGCAGTTCTTC | CASSSTWGDRGHEQFF
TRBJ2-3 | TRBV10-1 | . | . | TGCGCCAGCAGTACCCAGACAGCTAGCACAGATACGCAGTATTTT | CASSTQTASTDTQYF
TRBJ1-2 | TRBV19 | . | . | TGTGCCAGTAGTATAAGGGGGAGCAACTATGGCTACACCTTC | CASSIRGSNYGYTF
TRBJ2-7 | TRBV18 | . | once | TGTGCCAGCTCACCACCAGGGAGCGAGCAGTACTTC | CASSPPGSEQYF
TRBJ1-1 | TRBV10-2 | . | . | TGCGCCAGCGGAGAAACCTCGGACACTGAAGCTTTCTTT | CASGETSDTEAFF
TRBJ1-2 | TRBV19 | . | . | TGTGCCAGTACCCAGGGAGGGGTTGGCTACTATGGCTACACCTTC | CASTQGGVGYYGYTF
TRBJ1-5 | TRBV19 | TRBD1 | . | TGTGCCAGTAGTATAGTCAGATTCCAGGGGGCCTCCAATCAGCCCCAGCATTTT | CASSIVRFQGASNQPQHF
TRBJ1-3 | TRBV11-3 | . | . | TGTGCCAGCAGCCCCGGAGCTCCTGGAAACACCATATATTTT | CASSPGAPGNTIYF
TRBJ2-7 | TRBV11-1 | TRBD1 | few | TGTGCCAGCAGCCTCCGACAGGGAAAGTACGAGCAGTACTTC | CASSLRQGKYEQYF
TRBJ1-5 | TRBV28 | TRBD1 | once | TGTGCCAGCCGGACAGGGGTCCATCAGCCCCAGCATTTT | CASRTGVHQPQHF
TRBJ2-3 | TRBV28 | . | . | TGTGCCAGCAGCCAACCCCCCAGGGATGATACGCAGTATTTT | CASSQPPRDDTQYF
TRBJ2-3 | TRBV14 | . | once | TGTGCCAGCAGCCAAGGGGGGGTCTCACAGAGAGAGCAGTATTTT | CASSQGGVSQREQYF
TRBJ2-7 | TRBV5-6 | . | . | TGTGCCAGCAGCTTGAAGAGACCGGGGGAGCAGTACTTC | CASSLKRPGEQYF
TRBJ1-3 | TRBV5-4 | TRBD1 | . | TGTGCCAGCAGCGAGGGACAGCAAAACACCATATATTTT | CASSEGQQNTIYF
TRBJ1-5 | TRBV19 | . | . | TGTGCCAGTAGACGGGTAGGCAATCAGCCCCAGCATTTT | CASRRVGNQPQHF
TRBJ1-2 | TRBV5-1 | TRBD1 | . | TGCGCCAGCAGCTTGGCCCCACAGGGGGGGGACTATGGCTACACCTTC | CASSLAPQGGDYGYTF
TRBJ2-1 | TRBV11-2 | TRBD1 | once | TGTGCCAGCAGCTTAGGCCCCGGGACAGGGCATGAGCAGTTCTTC | CASSLGPGTGHEQFF
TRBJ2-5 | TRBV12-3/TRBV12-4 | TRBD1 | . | TGTGCCAGCAGCCCGGGACAGGGACGGACCCAGTACTTC | CASSPGQGRTQYF
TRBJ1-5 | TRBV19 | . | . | TGTGCCAGTAGTATAGGGCGGGCTAGCAATCAGCCCCAGCATTTT | CASSIGRASNQPQHF
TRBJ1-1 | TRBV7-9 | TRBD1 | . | TGTGCCAGCAGCGTTCCGGACAGGGCAAGGACTGAAGCTTTCTTT | CASSVPDRARTEAFF
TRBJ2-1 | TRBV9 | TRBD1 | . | TGTGCCAGCAGCGTAGAGGGGGCGGGTGAGCAGTTCTTC | CASSVEGAGEQFF
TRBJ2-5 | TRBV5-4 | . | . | TGTGCCAGCAGCCGCGGACTCCTCCAAGAGACCCAGTACTTC | CASSRGLLQETQYF
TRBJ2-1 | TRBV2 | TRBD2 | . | TGTGCCAGCCCGGGGACTAGATTGGATGAGCAGTTCTTC | CASPGTRLDEQFF
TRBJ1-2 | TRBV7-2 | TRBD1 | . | TGTGCCAGCAGCCTGGACAGGGAAGCAGGCTACACCTTC | CASSLDREAGYTF
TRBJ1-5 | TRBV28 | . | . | TGTGCCAGCAGTTCCGGGGGAGGGGGTCTCAATCAGCCCCAGCATTTT | CASSSGGGGLNQPQHF
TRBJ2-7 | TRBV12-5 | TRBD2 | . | TGTGCTAGTGGTTTGGGTCCGGGAGGAGGAGTCCTTTTCCCCTCCTACGAGCAGTACTTC | CASGLGPGGGVLFPSYEQYF
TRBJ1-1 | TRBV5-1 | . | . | TGCGCCAGCAGCTTGGAAGCGACAGGGAACACTGAAGCTTTCTTT | CASSLEATGNTEAFF
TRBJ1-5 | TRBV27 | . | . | TGTGCCAGCAGTGAAGCCGGGACAACCTCCGCGCAGCCCCAGCATTTT | CASSEAGTTSAQPQHF
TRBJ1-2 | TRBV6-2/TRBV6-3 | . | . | TGTGCCAGCAGTTACTCGAGTTCCAGGGGTCTTAACTATGGCTACACCTTC | CASSYSSSRGLNYGYTF
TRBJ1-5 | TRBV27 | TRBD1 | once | TGTGCCAGCAGCCAAGGACAGGGACGCCAGCCCCAGCATTTT | CASSQGQGRQPQHF
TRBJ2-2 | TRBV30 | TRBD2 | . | TGTGCCTGGAGTGGACTAGCGGGGGTTGCGACCGGGGAGCTGTTTTTT | CAWSGLAGVATGELFF
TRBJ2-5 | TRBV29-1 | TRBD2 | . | TGCAGCGTTTACCCGCCTCGGGGAGCGGGGTACCAAGAGACCCAGTACTTC | CSVYPPRGAGYQETQYF
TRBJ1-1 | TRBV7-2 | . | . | TGTGCCAGCAGCTTGGCGGGCGCCGTGGGGTACACTGAAGCTTTCTTT | CASSLAGAVGYTEAFF
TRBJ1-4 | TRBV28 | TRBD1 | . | TGTGCCAGCAGTTCGCCTACAGGGGGCGGATGGGAAAAACTGTTTTTT | CASSSPTGGGWEKLFF
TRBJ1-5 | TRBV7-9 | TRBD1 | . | TGTGCCAGCAGCCAGACAGGGGGCAACCAGCCCCAGCATTTT | CASSQTGGNQPQHF
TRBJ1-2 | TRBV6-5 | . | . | TGTGCCAGCAGTTACTCCCTCGCAGGTAGCTATGGCTACACCTTC | CASSYSLAGSYGYTF
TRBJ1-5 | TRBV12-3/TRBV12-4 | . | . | TGTGCCAGCAGTTTAGACATCACCCAGCATTTT | CASSLDITQHF
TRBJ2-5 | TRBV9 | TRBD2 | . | TGTGCCAGCAGCGTAGAAACTAGCGGGAAAGAGACCCAGTACTTC | CASSVETSGKETQYF
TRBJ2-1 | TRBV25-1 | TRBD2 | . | TGTGCCAGCAGTGGTATGCGGGAGGCCCCCTCCAATGAGCAGTTCTTC | CASSGMREAPSNEQFF
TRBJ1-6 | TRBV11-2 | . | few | TGTGCCAGCAGCTTAGATCTGGGCAGAATACTCCACTTT | CASSLDLGRILHF
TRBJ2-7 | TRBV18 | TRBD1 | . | TGTGCCAGCTCAGCGCCGGACAGGGACCACGAGCAGTACTTC | CASSAPDRDHEQYF
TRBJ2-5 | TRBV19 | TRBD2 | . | TGTGCCAGTAGACGCAGCGGGGTTGAGACCCAGTACTTC | CASRRSGVETQYF